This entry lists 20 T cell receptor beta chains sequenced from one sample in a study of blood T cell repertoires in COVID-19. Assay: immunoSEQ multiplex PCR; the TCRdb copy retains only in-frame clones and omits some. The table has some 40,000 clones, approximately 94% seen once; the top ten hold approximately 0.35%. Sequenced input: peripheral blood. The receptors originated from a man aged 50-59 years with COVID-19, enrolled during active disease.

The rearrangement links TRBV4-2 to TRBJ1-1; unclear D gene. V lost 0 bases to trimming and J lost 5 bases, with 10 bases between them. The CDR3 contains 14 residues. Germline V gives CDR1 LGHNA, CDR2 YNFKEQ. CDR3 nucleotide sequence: TGTGCCAGCAGCCAAGATAAGTTTACTACTGAAGCTTTCTTT. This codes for CASSQDKFTTEAFF.

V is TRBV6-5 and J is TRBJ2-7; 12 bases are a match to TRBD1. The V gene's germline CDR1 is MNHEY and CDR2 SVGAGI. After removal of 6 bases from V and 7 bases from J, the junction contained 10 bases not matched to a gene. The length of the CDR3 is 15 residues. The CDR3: CASRGPGQGAREQYF. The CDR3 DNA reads TGTGCCAGCAGGGGACCGGGACAGGGGGCCCGAGAGCAGTACTTC.

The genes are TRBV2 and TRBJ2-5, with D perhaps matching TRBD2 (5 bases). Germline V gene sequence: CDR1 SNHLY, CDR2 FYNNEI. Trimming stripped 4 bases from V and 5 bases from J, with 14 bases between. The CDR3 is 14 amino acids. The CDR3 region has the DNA TGTGCCAGCAGTGCCCTAGCCGGGTGGGAGACCCAGTACTTC. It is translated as CASSALAGWETQYF.

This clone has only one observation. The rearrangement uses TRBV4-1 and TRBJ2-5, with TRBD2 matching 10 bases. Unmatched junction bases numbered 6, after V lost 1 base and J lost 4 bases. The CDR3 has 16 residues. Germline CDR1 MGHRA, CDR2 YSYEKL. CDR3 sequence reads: CASSQAAGGRRETQYF. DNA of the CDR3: TGCGCCAGCAGCCAAGCAGCGGGAGGGCGCCGAGAGACCCAGTACTTC.

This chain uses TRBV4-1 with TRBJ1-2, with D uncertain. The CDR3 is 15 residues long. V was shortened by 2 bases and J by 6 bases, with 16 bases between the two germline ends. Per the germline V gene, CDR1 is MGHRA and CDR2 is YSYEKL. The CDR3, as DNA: TGCGCCAGCAGCCAATTGATCCCGGGGAAGGATGGCTACACCTTC. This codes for CASSQLIPGKDGYTF.

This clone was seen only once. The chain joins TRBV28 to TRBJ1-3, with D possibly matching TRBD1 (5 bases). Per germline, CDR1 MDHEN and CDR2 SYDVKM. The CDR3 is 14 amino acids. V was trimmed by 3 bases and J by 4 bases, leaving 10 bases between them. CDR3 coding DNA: TGTGCCAGCAGTTTCCAGACAGCGGGAAACACCATATATTTT. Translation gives CASSFQTAGNTIYF.

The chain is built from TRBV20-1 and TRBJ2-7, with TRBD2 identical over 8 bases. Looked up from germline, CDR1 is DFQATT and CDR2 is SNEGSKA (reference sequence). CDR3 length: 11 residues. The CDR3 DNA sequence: TGCAAGGTAGCGGGACCCTACGAGCAGTACTTC. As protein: CKVAGPYEQYF.

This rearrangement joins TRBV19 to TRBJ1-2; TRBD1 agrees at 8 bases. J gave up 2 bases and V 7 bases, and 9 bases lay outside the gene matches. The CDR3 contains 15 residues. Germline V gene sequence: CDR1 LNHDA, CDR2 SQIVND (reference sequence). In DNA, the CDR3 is TGTGCCAGTATTCGGCCCGGGACAGGCAACTATGGCTACACCTTC. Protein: CASIRPGTGNYGYTF.

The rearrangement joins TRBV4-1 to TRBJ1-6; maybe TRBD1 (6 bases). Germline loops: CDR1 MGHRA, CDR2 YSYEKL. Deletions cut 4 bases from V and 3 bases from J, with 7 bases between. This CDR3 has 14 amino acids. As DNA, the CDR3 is TGCGCCAGCAGCCGGGACAACTATAATTCACCCCTCCACTTT. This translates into CASSRDNYNSPLHF.

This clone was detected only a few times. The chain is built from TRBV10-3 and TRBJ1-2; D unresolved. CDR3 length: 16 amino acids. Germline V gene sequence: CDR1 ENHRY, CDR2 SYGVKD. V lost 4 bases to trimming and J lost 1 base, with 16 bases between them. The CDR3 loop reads CAISGGSGGVNYGYTF. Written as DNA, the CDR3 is TGTGCCATCAGTGGAGGGTCGGGTGGGGTTAACTATGGCTACACCTTC.

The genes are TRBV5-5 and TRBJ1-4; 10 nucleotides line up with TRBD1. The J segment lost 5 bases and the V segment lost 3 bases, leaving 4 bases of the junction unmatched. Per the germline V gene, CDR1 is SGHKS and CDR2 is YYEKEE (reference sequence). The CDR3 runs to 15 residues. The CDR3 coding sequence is TGTGCCAGCAGCTCTCCGGGACAGGGGAATGAAAAACTGTTTTTT. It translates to CASSSPGQGNEKLFF. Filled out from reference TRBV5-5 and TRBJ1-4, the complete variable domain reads DAGVTQSPTHLIKTRGQQVTLRCSPISGHKSVSWYQQVLGQGPQFIFQYYEKEERGRGNFPDRFSARQFPNYSSELNVNALLLGDSALYLCASSSPGQGNEKLFFGSGTQLSVL.

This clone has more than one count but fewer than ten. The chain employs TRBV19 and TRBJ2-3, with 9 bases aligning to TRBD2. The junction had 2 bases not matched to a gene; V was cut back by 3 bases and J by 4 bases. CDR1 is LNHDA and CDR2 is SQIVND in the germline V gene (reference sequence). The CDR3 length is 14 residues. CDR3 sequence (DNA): TGTGCCAGTAGTATCGGCGGGAGGGCAGATACGCAGTATTTT. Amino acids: CASSIGGRADTQYF.

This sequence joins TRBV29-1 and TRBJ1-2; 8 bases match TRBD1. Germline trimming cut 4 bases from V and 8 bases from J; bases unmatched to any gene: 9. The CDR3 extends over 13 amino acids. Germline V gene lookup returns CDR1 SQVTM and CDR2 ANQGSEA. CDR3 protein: CSVGGRGRLGYTF. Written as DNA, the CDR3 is TGCAGCGTTGGGGGCAGGGGGCGCTTAGGCTACACCTTC.

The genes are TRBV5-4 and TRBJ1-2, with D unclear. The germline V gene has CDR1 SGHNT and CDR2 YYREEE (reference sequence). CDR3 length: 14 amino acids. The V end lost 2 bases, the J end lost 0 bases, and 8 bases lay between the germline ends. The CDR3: CASSFDTANYGYTF. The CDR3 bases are TGTGCCAGCAGCTTCGACACAGCTAACTATGGCTACACCTTC.

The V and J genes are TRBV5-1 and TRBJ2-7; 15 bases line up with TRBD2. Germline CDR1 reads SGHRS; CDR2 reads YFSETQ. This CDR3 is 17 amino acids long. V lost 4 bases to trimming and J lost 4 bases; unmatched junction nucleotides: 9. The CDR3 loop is CASSRGGLAGGGYEQYF. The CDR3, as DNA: TGCGCCAGCAGCCGTGGGGGACTAGCGGGAGGAGGGTACGAGCAGTACTTC.

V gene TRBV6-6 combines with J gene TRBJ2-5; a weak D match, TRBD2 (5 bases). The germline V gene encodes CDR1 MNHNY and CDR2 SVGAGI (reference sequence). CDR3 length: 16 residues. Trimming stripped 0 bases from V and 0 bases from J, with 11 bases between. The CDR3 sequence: CASSYSLGAHQETQYF. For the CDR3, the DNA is TGTGCCAGCAGTTACTCGTTGGGAGCGCACCAAGAGACCCAGTACTTC.

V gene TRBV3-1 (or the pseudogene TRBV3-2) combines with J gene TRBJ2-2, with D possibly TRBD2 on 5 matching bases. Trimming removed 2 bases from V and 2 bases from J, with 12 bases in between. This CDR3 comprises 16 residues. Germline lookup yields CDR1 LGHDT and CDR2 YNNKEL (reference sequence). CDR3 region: CASSQLILANTGELFF. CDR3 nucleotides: TGTGCCAGCAGCCAACTAATCCTAGCCAACACCGGGGAGCTGTTTTTT.

DNA of the CDR3: TGCGCCAGCAGCACCCGACAGGGGACGCACAATGAGCAGTTCTTC. Protein sequence: CASSTRQGTHNEQFF. The V call is TRBV5-1, the J call TRBJ2-1; TRBD1 matches 8 bases. The length of the CDR3 is 15 residues. Germline CDR1 and CDR2: SGHRS and YFSETQ. V gave up 4 bases and J gave up 5 bases; unmatched junction bases: 8.

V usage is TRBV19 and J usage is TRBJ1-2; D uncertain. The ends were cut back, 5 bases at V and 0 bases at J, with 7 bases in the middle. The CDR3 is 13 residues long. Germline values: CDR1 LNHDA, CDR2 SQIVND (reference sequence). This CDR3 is CASSAETNYGYTF. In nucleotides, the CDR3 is TGTGCCAGTAGTGCGGAGACTAACTATGGCTACACCTTC.

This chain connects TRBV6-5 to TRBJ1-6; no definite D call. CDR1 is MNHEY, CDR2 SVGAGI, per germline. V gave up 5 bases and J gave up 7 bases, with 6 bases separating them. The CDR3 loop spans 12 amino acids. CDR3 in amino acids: CASSQSNSPLHF. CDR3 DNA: TGTGCCAGCAGTCAAAGCAATTCACCCCTCCACTTT.